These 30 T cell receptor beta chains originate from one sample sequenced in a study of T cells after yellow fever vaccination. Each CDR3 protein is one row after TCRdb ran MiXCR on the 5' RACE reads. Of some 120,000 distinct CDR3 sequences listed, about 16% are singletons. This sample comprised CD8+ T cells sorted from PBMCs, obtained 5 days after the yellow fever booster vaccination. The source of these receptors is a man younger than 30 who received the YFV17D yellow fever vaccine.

As DNA, the CDR3 is TGCAGCGTCCGACCCAGCGGGAAGCCAGATACGCAGTATTTT. It specifies CSVRPSGKPDTQYF. The chain couples TRBV29-1 to TRBJ2-3; 7 nucleotides align to TRBD2. The germline V gene has CDR1 SQVTM and CDR2 ANQGSEA. The CDR3 length is 14 residues. Germline trimming cut 6 bases from V and 4 bases from J; bases unmatched to any gene: 10.

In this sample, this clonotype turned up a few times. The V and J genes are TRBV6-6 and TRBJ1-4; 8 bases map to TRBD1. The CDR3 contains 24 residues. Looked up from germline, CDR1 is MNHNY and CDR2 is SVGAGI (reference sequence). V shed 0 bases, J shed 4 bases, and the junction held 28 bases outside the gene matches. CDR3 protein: CASSYSIGRTGQSPGHEDNEKLFF. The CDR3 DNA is TGTGCCAGCAGTTACTCGATAGGTAGGACAGGGCAGTCTCCAGGGCATGAGGATAATGAAAAACTGTTTTTT.

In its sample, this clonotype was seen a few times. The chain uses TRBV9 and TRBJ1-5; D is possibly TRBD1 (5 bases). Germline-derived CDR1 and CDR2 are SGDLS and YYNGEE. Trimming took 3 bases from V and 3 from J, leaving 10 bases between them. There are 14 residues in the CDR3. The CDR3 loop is CASSDETVNQPQHF. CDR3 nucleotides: TGTGCCAGCAGCGATGAGACAGTCAATCAGCCCCAGCATTTT.

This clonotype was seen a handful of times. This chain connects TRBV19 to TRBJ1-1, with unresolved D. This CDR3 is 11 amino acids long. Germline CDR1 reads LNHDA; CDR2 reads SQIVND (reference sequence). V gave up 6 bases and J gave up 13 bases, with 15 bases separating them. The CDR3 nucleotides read TGTGCCAGTAGAGAGATTGGGATCGATTTCTTT. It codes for CASREIGIDFF.

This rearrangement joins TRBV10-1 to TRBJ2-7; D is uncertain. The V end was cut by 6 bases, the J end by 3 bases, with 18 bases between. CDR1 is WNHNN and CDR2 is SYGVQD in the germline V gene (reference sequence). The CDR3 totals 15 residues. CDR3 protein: CASSTGRIPFYEQYF. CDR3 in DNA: TGCGCCAGCAGCACGGGCCGCATCCCTTTCTACGAGCAGTACTTC.

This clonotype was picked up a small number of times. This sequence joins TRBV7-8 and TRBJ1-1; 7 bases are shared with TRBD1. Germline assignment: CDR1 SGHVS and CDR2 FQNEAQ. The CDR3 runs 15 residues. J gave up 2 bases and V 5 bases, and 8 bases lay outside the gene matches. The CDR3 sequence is CASSDRTGQNTEAFF. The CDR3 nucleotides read TGTGCCAGCAGCGACAGGACAGGACAAAACACTGAAGCTTTCTTT.

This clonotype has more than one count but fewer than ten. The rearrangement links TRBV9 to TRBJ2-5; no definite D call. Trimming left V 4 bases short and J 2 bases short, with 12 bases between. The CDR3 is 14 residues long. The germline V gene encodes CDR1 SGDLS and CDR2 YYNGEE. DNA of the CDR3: TGTGCCAGCAGCCCCCGGTATACTCAAGAGACCCAGTACTTC. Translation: CASSPRYTQETQYF.

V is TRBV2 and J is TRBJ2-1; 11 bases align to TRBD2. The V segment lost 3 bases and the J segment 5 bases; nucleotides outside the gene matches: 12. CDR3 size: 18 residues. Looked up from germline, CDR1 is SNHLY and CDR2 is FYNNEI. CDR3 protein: CASSELYGGTSGHNEQFF. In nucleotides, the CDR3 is TGTGCCAGCAGTGAGCTTTACGGAGGGACTAGCGGCCACAATGAGCAGTTCTTC. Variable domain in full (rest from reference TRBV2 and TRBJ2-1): EPEVTQTPSHQVTQMGQEVILRCVPISNHLYFYWYRQILGQKVEFLVSFYNNEISEKSEIFDDQFSVERPDGSNFTLKIRSTKLEDSAMYFCASSELYGGTSGHNEQFFGPGTRLTVL.

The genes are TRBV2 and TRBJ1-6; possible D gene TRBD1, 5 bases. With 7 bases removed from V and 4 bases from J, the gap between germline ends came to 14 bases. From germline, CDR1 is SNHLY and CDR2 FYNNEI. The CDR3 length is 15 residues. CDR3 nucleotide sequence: TGTGCCAGCAACCTAGGGACCGATTATAATTCACCCCTCCACTTT. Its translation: CASNLGTDYNSPLHF.

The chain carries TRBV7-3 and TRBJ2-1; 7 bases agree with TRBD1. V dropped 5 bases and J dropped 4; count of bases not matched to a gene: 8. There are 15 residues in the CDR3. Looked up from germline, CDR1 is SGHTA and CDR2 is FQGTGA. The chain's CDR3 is CASSVTGESYNEQFF. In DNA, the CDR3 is TGTGCCAGCAGCGTCACAGGGGAATCGTACAATGAGCAGTTCTTC.

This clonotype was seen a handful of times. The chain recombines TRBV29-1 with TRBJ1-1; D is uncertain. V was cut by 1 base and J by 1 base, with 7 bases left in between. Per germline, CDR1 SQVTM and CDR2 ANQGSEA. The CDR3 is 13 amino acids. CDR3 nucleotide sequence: TGCAGCGTTGAAGGGGCGGGGAACACTGAAGCTTTCTTT. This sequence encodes CSVEGAGNTEAFF.

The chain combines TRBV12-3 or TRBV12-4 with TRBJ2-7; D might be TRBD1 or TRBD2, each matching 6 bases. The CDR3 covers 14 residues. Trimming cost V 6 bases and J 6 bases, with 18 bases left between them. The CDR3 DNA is TGTGCCAGCAGATATCACCTAGGGGGGTCCGAGCAGTACTTC. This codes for CASRYHLGGSEQYF.

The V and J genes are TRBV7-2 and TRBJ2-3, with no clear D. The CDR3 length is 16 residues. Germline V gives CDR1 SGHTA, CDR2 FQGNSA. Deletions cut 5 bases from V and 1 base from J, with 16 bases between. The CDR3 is CASSIGPSTGTDTQYF. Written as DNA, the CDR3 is TGTGCCAGCAGCATTGGACCAAGCACGGGCACAGATACGCAGTATTTT.

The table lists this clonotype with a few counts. This chain's CDR3 is CASSQEARAGNTIYF. Here the CDR3 DNA reads TGTGCCAGCAGCCAAGAGGCCAGGGCTGGAAACACCATATATTTT. This sequence joins TRBV4-2 and TRBJ1-3, with D perhaps matching TRBD1 (5 bases). Trimming removed 0 bases from V and 2 bases from J, with 8 bases in between. The germline gives CDR1 LGHNA, CDR2 YNFKEQ. This CDR3 is 15 amino acids long.

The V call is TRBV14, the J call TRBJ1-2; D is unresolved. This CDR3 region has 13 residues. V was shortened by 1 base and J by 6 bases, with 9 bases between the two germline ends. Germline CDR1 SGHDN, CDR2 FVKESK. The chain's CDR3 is CASSQGQRNGYTF. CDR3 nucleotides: TGTGCCAGCAGCCAAGGGCAGAGAAATGGCTACACCTTC.

CDR3 bases: TGTGCCAGCAGTTACCGGCCAGGGGGATATCCCATCCCTGGGGCCAACGTCCTGACTTTC. Protein: CASSYRPGGYPIPGANVLTF. V gene TRBV6-6 combines with J gene TRBJ2-6; 7 positions agree with TRBD1. CDR3 size: 20 residues. Unmatched junction bases numbered 15, after V lost 2 bases and J lost 2 bases. Germline V gene data show CDR1 as MNHNY and CDR2 as SVGAGI (reference sequence).

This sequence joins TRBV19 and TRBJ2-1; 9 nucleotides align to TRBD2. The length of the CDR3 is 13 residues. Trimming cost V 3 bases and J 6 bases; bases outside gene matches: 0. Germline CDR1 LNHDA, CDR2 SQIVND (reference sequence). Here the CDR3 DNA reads TGTGCCAGTAGTATGACTAGCGGCAATGAGCAGTTCTTC. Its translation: CASSMTSGNEQFF.

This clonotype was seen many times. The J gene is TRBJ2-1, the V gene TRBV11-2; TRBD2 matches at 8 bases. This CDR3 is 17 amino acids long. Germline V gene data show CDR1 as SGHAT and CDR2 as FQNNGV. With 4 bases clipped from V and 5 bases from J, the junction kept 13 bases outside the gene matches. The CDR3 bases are TGTGCCAGCAGCTCCCCTCTGAGCGGGGGATTCGACAATGAGCAGTTCTTC. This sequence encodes CASSSPLSGGFDNEQFF. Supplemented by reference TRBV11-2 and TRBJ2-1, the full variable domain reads EAGVAQSPRYKIIEKRQSVAFWCNPISGHATLYWYQQILGQGPKLLIQFQNNGVVDDSQLPKDRFSAERLKGVDSTLKIQPAKLEDSAVYLCASSSPLSGGFDNEQFFGPGTRLTVL.

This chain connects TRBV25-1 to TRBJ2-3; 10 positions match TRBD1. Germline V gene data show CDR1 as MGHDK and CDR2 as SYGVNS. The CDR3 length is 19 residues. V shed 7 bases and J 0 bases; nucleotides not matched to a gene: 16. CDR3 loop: CASTGDRGLDGISTDTQYF. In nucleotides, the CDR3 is TGTGCCAGCACTGGGGACAGGGGCCTTGACGGTATAAGCACAGATACGCAGTATTTT. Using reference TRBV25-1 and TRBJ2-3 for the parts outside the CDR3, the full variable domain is EADIYQTPRYLVIGTGKKITLECSQTMGHDKMYWYQQDPGMELHLIHYSYGVNSTEKGDLSSESTVSRIRTEHFPLTLESARPSHTSQYLCASTGDRGLDGISTDTQYFGPGTRLTVL.

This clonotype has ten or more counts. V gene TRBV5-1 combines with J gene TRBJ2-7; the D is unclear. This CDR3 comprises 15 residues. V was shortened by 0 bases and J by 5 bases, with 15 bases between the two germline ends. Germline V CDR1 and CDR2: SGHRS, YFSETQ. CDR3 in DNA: TGCGCCAGCAGCTTGGAGCAGGTGCCCTTGGACGAGCAGTACTTC. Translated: CASSLEQVPLDEQYF. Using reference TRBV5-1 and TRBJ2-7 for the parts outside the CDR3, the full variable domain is KAGVTQTPRYLIKTRGQQVTLSCSPISGHRSVSWYQQTPGQGLQFLFEYFSETQRNKGNFPGRFSGRQFSNSRSEMNVSTLELGDSALYLCASSLEQVPLDEQYFGPGTRLTVT.

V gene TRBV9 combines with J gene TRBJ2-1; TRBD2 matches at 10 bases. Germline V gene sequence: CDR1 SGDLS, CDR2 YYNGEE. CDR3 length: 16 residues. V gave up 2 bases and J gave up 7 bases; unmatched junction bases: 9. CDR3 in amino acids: CASSVRLAGRSNEQFF. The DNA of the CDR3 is TGTGCCAGCAGCGTTAGACTAGCGGGCCGAAGTAATGAGCAGTTCTTC. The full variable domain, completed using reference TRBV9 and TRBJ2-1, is DSGVTQTPKHLITATGQRVTLRCSPRSGDLSVYWYQQSLDQGLQFLIQYYNGEERAKGNILERFSAQQFPDLHSELNLSSLELGDSALYFCASSVRLAGRSNEQFFGPGTRLTVL.

For the CDR3, the DNA is TGTGCCAGCGCATCCGGGGACGAGCCCTACGAGCAGTACTTC. This encodes CASASGDEPYEQYF. The chain employs TRBV5-4 and TRBJ2-7; D could derive from TRBD1 or TRBD2 (5 bases each). The germline V gene has CDR1 SGHNT and CDR2 YYREEE (reference sequence). CDR3 length: 14 amino acids. The V gene lost 7 bases and the J gene lost 2 bases, with 16 bases spanning the gap.

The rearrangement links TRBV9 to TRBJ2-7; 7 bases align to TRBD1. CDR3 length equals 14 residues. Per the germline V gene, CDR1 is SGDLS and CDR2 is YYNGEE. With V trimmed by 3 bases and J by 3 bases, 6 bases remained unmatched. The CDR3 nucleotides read TGTGCCAGCAGCGCCAGGGACAGTCGCTACGAGCAGTACTTC. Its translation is CASSARDSRYEQYF.

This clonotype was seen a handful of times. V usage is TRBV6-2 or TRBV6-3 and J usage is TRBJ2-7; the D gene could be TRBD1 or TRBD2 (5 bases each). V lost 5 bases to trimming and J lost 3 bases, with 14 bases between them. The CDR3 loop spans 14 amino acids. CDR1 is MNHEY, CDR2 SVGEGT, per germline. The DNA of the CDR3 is TGTGCCAGCAGTCGCGCCCCGGGGCACTACGAGCAGTACTTC. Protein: CASSRAPGHYEQYF.

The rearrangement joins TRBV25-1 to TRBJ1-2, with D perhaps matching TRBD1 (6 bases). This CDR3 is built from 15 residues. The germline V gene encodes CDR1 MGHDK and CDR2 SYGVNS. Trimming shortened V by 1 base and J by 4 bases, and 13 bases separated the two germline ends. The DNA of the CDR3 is TGTGCCAGCAGTGAATGGGAGACAGGCCCCTATGGCTACACCTTC. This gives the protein CASSEWETGPYGYTF.

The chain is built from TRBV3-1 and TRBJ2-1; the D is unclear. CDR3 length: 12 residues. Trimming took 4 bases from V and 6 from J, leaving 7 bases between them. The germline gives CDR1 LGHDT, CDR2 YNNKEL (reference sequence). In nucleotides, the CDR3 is TGTGCCAGCAGCCCACGACTCAATGAGCAGTTCTTC. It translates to CASSPRLNEQFF.

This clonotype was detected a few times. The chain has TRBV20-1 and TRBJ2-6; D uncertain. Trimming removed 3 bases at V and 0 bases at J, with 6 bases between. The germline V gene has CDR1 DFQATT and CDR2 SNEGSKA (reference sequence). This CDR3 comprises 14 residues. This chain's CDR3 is CSASRGSGANVLTF. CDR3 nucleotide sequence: TGCAGTGCTAGTAGAGGCTCTGGGGCCAACGTCCTGACTTTC.

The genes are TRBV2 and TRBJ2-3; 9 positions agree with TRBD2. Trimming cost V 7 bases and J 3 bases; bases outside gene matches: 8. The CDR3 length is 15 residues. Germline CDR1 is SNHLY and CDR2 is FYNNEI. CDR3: CASTPTSGTTDTQYF. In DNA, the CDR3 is TGTGCCAGCACACCGACTAGCGGAACTACAGATACGCAGTATTTT.

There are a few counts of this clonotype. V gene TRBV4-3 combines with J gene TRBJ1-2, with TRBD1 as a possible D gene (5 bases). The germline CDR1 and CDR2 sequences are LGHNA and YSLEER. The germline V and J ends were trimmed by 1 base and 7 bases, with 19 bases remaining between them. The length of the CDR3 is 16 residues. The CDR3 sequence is CASSQVFRGDAAGYTF. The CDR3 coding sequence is TGCGCCAGCAGCCAAGTTTTTAGGGGCGATGCAGCTGGCTACACCTTC.

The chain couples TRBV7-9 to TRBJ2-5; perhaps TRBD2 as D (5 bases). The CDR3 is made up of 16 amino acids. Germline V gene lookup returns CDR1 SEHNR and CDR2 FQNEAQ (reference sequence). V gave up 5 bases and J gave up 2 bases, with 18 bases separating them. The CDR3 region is CASSPPPWTPQETQYF. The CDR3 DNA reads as TGTGCCAGCAGCCCACCTCCATGGACTCCTCAAGAGACCCAGTACTTC.